A single T cell receptor (beta chain) is shown here with its context. Its specificity is not known. A multiplex PCR was run with 60 Vbeta primers and 13 Jbeta primers. Method: immunoSEQ multiplex PCR; TCRdb's copy keeps in-frame clones and lacks some. Among some 97,000 clones, about three quarters were seen once, and the ten largest hold roughly an eighth. The data are from a study of cytomegalovirus exposure and HLA in healthy donors. About the research overall: A data release that came early held approximately 85 million unique TCRs from HLA-typed donors.

General observations from the study: Accurate prediction of HLA-A and HLA-B alleles (for most subjects) was reportedly achieved from TCR beta sequences. Follow-up analysis seemed to connect common viral pathogens with several of the most significant clusters identified. One variant, a missense change in DCLRE1C, was linked in a later analysis to TCR beta V- and J-gene trimming.

The CDR3 covers 12 residues. Germline V gene sequence: CDR1 SGHNT, CDR2 YENEEA. The V and J ends lost 4 bases and 3 bases respectively, with 6 bases between them. V gene TRBV11-3 combines with J gene TRBJ1-2; perhaps TRBD1 as D (5 bases). This receptor was obtained from a male donor in good health and CMV-seropositive. The sample taken for sequencing was PBMCs. This CDR3 is CASSSTDYGYTF. CDR3 nucleotides: TGTGCCAGCAGCTCGACAGACTATGGCTACACCTTC.